The 18 T cell receptor beta chains given below trace back to one sample, sequenced in a study of human T cells and chemical hapten exposure. Time point given: patch test 2, 6 weeks after DPC sensitization. The treatment here: therapeutic diphenylcyclopropenone sensitization with weekly scalp DPC. One entry per CDR3 protein, called by TCRdb with MiXCR from the RACE reads. The sample shows approximately 96,000 distinct CDR3 sequences, 9% to 9.5% of them seen only once. The starting material was whole blood, obtained in connection with sensitization to the hapten diphenylcyclopropenone (DPC). Source of these receptors: a woman in her thirties or forties with alopecia areata. Some clones in this sample may be carry-over from other donors' samples.

There are a few counts of this clonotype. The chain recombines TRBV10-3 with TRBJ1-1; 10 nucleotides agree with TRBD1. Germline loops: CDR1 ENHRY, CDR2 SYGVKD. The CDR3 length is 14 residues. With 3 bases clipped from V and 5 bases from J, the junction kept 3 bases outside the gene matches. The CDR3 reads CAISEGQGGTEAFF. Here the CDR3 DNA reads TGTGCCATCAGTGAAGGACAGGGGGGTACTGAAGCTTTCTTT.

This clonotype has a count of ten or more. The chain is built from TRBV20-1 and TRBJ2-7; 12 bases match TRBD2. V lost 3 bases to trimming and J lost 4 bases; unmatched junction nucleotides: 7. There are 15 residues in the CDR3. The germline V gene encodes CDR1 DFQATT and CDR2 SNEGSKA (reference sequence). The CDR3 spells CSARRTSGDFYEQYF. CDR3 nucleotide sequence: TGCAGTGCTAGGCGGACTAGCGGGGACTTTTACGAGCAGTACTTC.

At least ten counts were recorded for this clonotype. The chain links TRBV28 to TRBJ2-7; D possibly uses TRBD1 or TRBD2 (6 bases each). V was trimmed by 4 bases and J by 7 bases, leaving 20 bases between them. CDR3 length equals 15 residues. Germline V gene data show CDR1 as MDHEN and CDR2 as SYDVKM. CDR3 region: CASSSHGGGPKEQYF. CDR3 sequence (DNA): TGTGCCAGCAGTTCCCATGGTGGGGGGCCGAAAGAGCAGTACTTC.

This clonotype was picked up many times. The V call is TRBV2, the J call TRBJ2-5; D is tentatively TRBD1 or TRBD2 (5 bases each). The germline V gene encodes CDR1 SNHLY and CDR2 FYNNEI. There are 11 residues in the CDR3. V was shortened by 8 bases and J by 2 bases, with 6 bases between the two germline ends. The CDR3 DNA reads TGTGCCAGCGGGGGACAAGAGACCCAGTACTTC. As protein: CASGGQETQYF.

There are a few counts of this clonotype. The chain links TRBV7-9 to TRBJ1-2; 9 nucleotides agree with TRBD1. V trimming: 1 base; J trimming: 4 bases; junction bases outside the gene matches: 4. The CDR3 runs to 15 residues. Germline loops: CDR1 SEHNR, CDR2 FQNEAQ (reference sequence). The CDR3 loop is CASSLGTGVFYGYTF. CDR3 in DNA: TGTGCCAGCAGCTTAGGGACAGGGGTTTTCTATGGCTACACCTTC.

Note on this clonotype: Sequence at one end of the junction differs from germline and may be a read error. The V gene is TRBV7-7, the J gene TRBJ2-5; D might be TRBD2 (6 bases). This CDR3 region has 15 residues. The germline CDR1 and CDR2 sequences are SSHAT and FNYEAQ (reference sequence). CDR3 region: CASSLGRTFQETQYF. The DNA of the CDR3 is TGTGCTAGCAGCTTAGGGAGGACTTTCCAAGAGACCCAGTACTTC.

This chain links TRBV20-1 with TRBJ2-5; D possibly corresponds to TRBD2 (5 bases). Germline CDR1 reads DFQATT; CDR2 reads SNEGSKA (reference sequence). The V and J ends lost 1 base and 1 base respectively, with 10 bases between them. This CDR3 spans 14 amino acids. CDR3 in amino acids: CSARGTRVQETQYF. The CDR3 region has the DNA TGCAGTGCTAGAGGCACGCGGGTCCAAGAGACCCAGTACTTC.

The table lists this clonotype with many counts. The V gene is TRBV29-1, the J gene TRBJ1-1; possible D gene TRBD1, 6 bases. CDR1 and CDR2 (germline): SQVTM, ANQGSEA. The CDR3 contains 14 residues. Trimming shortened V by 3 bases and J by 0 bases, and 11 bases separated the two germline ends. CDR3 sequence: CSVDWAGVNTEAFF. Written as DNA, the CDR3 is TGCAGCGTTGATTGGGCAGGGGTGAACACTGAAGCTTTCTTT.

The chain is built from TRBV20-1 and TRBJ2-3, with D perhaps TRBD2 (5 bases). The germline V gene has CDR1 DFQATT and CDR2 SNEGSKA (reference sequence). CDR3 length: 16 residues. V shed 0 bases and J shed 4 bases, with 17 bases lying between them. CDR3: CSARDLVGAGADTQYF. CDR3 in DNA: TGCAGTGCTAGAGATCTGGTGGGAGCCGGAGCAGATACGCAGTATTTT.

The V gene is TRBV7-6, the J gene TRBJ2-7; a weak D match, TRBD1 (6 bases). The V gene lost 8 bases and the J gene lost 7 bases, with 21 bases spanning the gap. The CDR3 has 14 residues. Germline CDR1 and CDR2: SGHVS and FNYEAQ. CDR3 in DNA: TGTGCCAGCGGAAGGGCCCGGGACACGCGGGAGCAGTACTTC. Its protein product is CASGRARDTREQYF.

The chain employs TRBV29-1 and TRBJ1-4; D perhaps matches TRBD1 (5 bases). V lost 6 bases to trimming and J lost 3 bases, with 11 bases between them. The germline CDR1 and CDR2 sequences are SQVTM and ANQGSEA. The length of the CDR3 is 13 residues. The CDR3 region has the DNA TGCAGCGTGGGGACCGTGCCTAATGAAAAACTGTTTTTT. Protein: CSVGTVPNEKLFF.

This clonotype was found a few times. This chain links TRBV19 with TRBJ2-7, with 9 bases fitting TRBD2. CDR1 is LNHDA and CDR2 is SQIVND in the germline V gene (reference sequence). This CDR3 is built from 15 residues. V lost 6 bases and J lost 5; bases outside the gene matches: 11. CDR3 residues: CASRALAGGPNEQYF. CDR3 in DNA: TGTGCCAGTAGGGCGCTCGCGGGAGGGCCGAACGAGCAGTACTTC. Combining the CDR3 with reference TRBV19 and TRBJ2-7 gives the whole variable domain DGGITQSPKYLFRKEGQNVTLSCEQNLNHDAMYWYRQDPGQGLRLIYYSQIVNDFQKGDIAEGYSVSREKKESFPLTVTSAQKNPTAFYLCASRALAGGPNEQYFGPGTRLTVT.

This chain uses TRBV4-3 with TRBJ1-4; the match to TRBD1 covers 8 bases. CDR3 length: 15 amino acids. V lost 6 bases to trimming and J lost 8 bases; unmatched junction nucleotides: 11. The germline V gene has CDR1 LGHNA and CDR2 YSLEER. The DNA for the CDR3 is TGCGCCAGCAGACCTCGACAGGGGATCGAGGAAAAACTGTTTTTT. It yields the protein CASRPRQGIEEKLFF.

The chain has TRBV7-2 and TRBJ2-5; TRBD1 agrees at 7 bases. Germline CDR1 is SGHTA and CDR2 is FQGNSA. The CDR3 contains 15 residues. J gave up 2 bases and V 11 bases, and 14 bases lay outside the gene matches. For the CDR3, the DNA is TGTGCCTCGACGATAGGGGGCGCGAGGCAAGAGACCCAGTACTTC. It translates to CASTIGGARQETQYF.

This clonotype appeared many times. CDR3 sequence: CASSYSTPDTDTQYF. CDR3 DNA sequence: TGTGCCAGCAGTTACTCTACTCCAGACACAGATACGCAGTATTTT. V is TRBV6-5 and J is TRBJ2-3; D is uncertain. Germline values: CDR1 MNHEY, CDR2 SVGAGI. This CDR3 is 15 amino acids long. Deletions cut 0 bases from V and 2 bases from J, with 9 bases between.

This chain uses TRBV4-3 with TRBJ2-3; a weak D match, TRBD1 (6 bases). CDR3 length: 16 amino acids. Germline CDR1 LGHNA, CDR2 YSLEER. The ends were cut back, 1 base at V and 3 bases at J, with 14 bases in the middle. CDR3 region: CASSQAVGGGTDTQYF. In nucleotides, the CDR3 is TGCGCCAGCAGCCAAGCAGTAGGGGGTGGGACAGATACGCAGTATTTT.

This clonotype was observed many times. In nucleotides, the CDR3 is TGTGCCAGCAGGACCGGGACAGGGGGCCTCCTCTATGGCTACACCTTC. Translating gives CASRTGTGGLLYGYTF. The genes are TRBV28 and TRBJ1-2; 12 bases fit TRBD1. V lost 6 bases and J lost 4; bases outside the gene matches: 9. This CDR3 contains 16 residues. CDR1 and CDR2 from the germline V gene are MDHEN and SYDVKM.

The chain couples TRBV7-2 to TRBJ2-7, with TRBD2 matching 7 bases. The germline CDR1 and CDR2 sequences are SGHTA and FQGNSA. Unmatched junction bases numbered 12, after V lost 5 bases and J lost 2 bases. This CDR3 is 16 amino acids long. The CDR3 sequence: CASSPSLWTSTYEQYF. The CDR3 DNA follows: TGTGCCAGCAGCCCCTCCCTCTGGACTAGTACCTACGAGCAGTACTTC.